This TCR beta chain was documented in a study of breast tumors, draining lymph nodes, adjacent tissues. This clonotype was counted many times. Its antigen is unknown. Trimming took 5 bases from V and 5 from J, leaving 21 bases between them. Germline V gene lookup returns CDR1 SEHNR and CDR2 FQNEAQ (reference sequence). The CDR3 is 16 residues long. Whole-study results and caveats: Findings are consistent with lymph node origin and intratumoral expansion of most tumor T cells. That most tumor T cells come from lymph nodes remained unproven. Compared with basal-like, luminal-like tumors shared significantly more repertoire with nontumor tissue.

TCRdb independently ran MiXCR on the multiplex PCR reads; one entry per CDR3 protein. The profile covers tens of thousands of distinct CDR3 sequences, with around 45% appearing a single time and about 10% taken by the ten largest. The V gene is TRBV7-9, the J gene TRBJ2-5; perhaps TRBD1 as D (7 bases). This clonotype originated in a female donor with breast cancer. Some clones in this sample may be carry-over from other donors' samples. Material for sequencing was breast tumor tissue. In DNA, the CDR3 is TGTGCCAGCAGCCAGTCCCCCAACGCAGGGGGGGAGACCCAGTACTTC. Translated, it gives CASSQSPNAGGETQYF.